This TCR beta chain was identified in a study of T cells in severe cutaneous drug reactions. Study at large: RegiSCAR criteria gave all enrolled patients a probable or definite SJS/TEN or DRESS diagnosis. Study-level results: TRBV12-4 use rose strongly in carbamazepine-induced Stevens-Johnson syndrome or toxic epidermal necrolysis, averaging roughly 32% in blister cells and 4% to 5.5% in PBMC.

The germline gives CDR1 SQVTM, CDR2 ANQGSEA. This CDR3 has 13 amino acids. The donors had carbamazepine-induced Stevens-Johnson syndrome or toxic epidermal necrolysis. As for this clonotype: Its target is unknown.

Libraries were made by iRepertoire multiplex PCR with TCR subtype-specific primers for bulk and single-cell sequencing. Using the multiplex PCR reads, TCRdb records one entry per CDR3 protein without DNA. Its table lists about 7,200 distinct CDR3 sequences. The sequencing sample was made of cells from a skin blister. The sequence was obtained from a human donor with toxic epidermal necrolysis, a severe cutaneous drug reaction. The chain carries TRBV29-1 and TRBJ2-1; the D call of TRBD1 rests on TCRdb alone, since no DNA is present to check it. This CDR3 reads CSVRRGFDNEQFF.